What follows are 11 T cell receptor beta chains derived from one specimen sequenced in a study of tumor and adjacent non-tumor tissue in lung cancer. A modified ARM-PCR protocol with three rounds of nested PCR amplified TCRbeta. MiXCR, run by TCRdb on the multiplex PCR reads, gives a single entry per CDR3 protein. The table has under 85,000 distinct CDR3 sequences, more than 65% seen once; the top ten hold under 40%. RNA was extracted from bulk tissue without any cell sorting. This non-tumor lung sample came from over 3 cm beyond the tumor edge. Material for sequencing was distant non-tumor lung tissue. These receptors originate from a man between 65 and 79 years old with non-small cell lung cancer.

Turning to this clonotype: The junction departs from germline at one end; a sequencing error may be responsible. The rearrangement uses TRBV11-2 and TRBJ2-4, with 7 bases lining up with TRBD1. The length of the CDR3 is 16 residues. Germline V gene lookup returns CDR1 SGHAT and CDR2 FQNNGV. This CDR3 reads CASSPRGREAINIQYF. CDR3 bases: TGTGCCAGCAGCCCAAGGGGGCGCGAGGCCATAAACATTCAGTACTTC.

In regard to this clonotype: Sequence at one end of the junction differs from germline and may be a read error. The chain has TRBV11-2 and TRBJ2-1; a weak D match, TRBD1 (5 bases). The CDR3 runs to 18 residues. Germline loops: CDR1 SGHAT, CDR2 FQNNGV. The CDR3 sequence: CASSLERLGRISYNEQLF. The CDR3 region has the DNA TGTGCCAGCAGCTTAGAACGTCTGGGGCGGATTTCCTATAATGAGCAGTTATTC.

As to this clonotype: A much bigger clone sits one base away, suggesting this may be a read error. This chain connects TRBV12-3 or TRBV12-4 to TRBJ2-3; maybe TRBD1 (6 bases). The CDR3 runs 15 residues. The CDR3 loop reads CASSLGAGSTNTQYF. CDR3 bases: TGTGCCAGCAGTTTGGGGGCAGGATCCACAAATACGCAGTATTTT.

In the case of this clonotype: At one end the junction does not follow the germline gene, possibly because of a read error. This chain uses TRBV11-2 with TRBJ2-7, with D maybe TRBD1 (6 bases). CDR1 and CDR2 from the germline V gene are SGHAT and FQNNGV. This CDR3 spans 15 amino acids. CDR3 nucleotides: TGTCCCAGGAGTTTAGATCTGGGGGCCCCCTACGAGCAGTACTTC. Residues: CPRSLDLGAPYEQYF.

About this clonotype itself: Its ends do not fully match the called genes, so a read error is possible. The rearrangement uses TRBV11-2 and TRBJ1-6, with 7 bases aligning to TRBD1. The CDR3 is 15 residues long. CDR1 is SGHAT and CDR2 is FQNNGV in the germline V gene. CDR3 DNA sequence: TGTTCCAGCAGCTCCGGGACAGCGTATAATTCATCCCTCCACTTT. Protein product: CSSSSGTAYNSSLHF.

About this clonotype: At one end the junction does not follow the germline gene, possibly because of a read error. This chain links TRBV10-2 with TRBJ2-2; D possibly corresponds to TRBD2 (6 bases). This CDR3 comprises 13 residues. Germline loops: CDR1 WSHSY, CDR2 SAAADI. The DNA of the CDR3 is TGCGCCAGCATTTCCGTCAGGAGTCGGGAGTTGTTTTTT. Encoded protein: CASISVRSRELFF.

About this clonotype: A read error may be the cause here, since a much bigger clone is one base away. The chain recombines TRBV11-3 with TRBJ2-5; possible D gene TRBD2, 5 bases. This CDR3 region has 12 residues. CDR1 and CDR2 from the germline V gene are SGHNT and YENEEA. In DNA form, the CDR3 reads TGTGCCAGCAGCGCCCTTGGGGAGACCCAGCACTTC. Protein product: CASSALGETQHF.

The V call is TRBV11-2, the J call TRBJ2-2, with 8 bases aligning to TRBD2. CDR1 SGHAT and CDR2 FQNNGV come from the germline V gene. Trimming took 6 bases from V and 4 from J; bases not matched to a gene: 4. The CDR3 totals 14 residues. The CDR3 is CASRSAGGTGELFF. DNA of the CDR3: TGTGCCAGCAGGTCGGCGGGAGGCACCGGGGAGCTGTTTTTT.

On this clonotype: At one end, the junction sequence differs from germline, possibly due to a read error. The CDR3 spells CASSPRLTGGHRDTQYF. For the CDR3, the DNA is TGTGCCAGCAGCCCTAGACTTACGGGGGGGCATCGAGATACGCAATATTTT. V is TRBV11-2 and J is TRBJ2-3, with 8 nucleotides matching TRBD2. The CDR3 has 17 residues. Germline CDR1 reads SGHAT; CDR2 reads FQNNGV.

The chain is built from TRBV2 and TRBJ2-7, with TRBD1 identical over 7 bases. V shed 7 bases and J 2 bases; nucleotides not matched to a gene: 8. Germline V gene data show CDR1 as SNHLY and CDR2 as FYNNEI. This CDR3 region has 14 residues. The CDR3 region has the DNA TGTGCCAGCATTTTCAGACAGGGAGCCTACGAGCAGTACTTC. Encoded protein: CASIFRQGAYEQYF.

Turning to this clonotype: A read error is possible here, since a much larger clone lies one base away. The CDR3 nucleotides read TGTGCCAGCAGCCATCGTACTCGAAGGACTCTGACCAGGGAGCTGTTTTTT. Encoded protein: CASSHRTRRTLTRELFF. V usage is TRBV14 and J usage is TRBJ2-2, with a possible D match to TRBD2 (5 bases). The V and J ends lost 3 bases and 9 bases respectively, with 23 bases between them. The CDR3 is 17 residues long. In germline, CDR1 is SGHDN, CDR2 FVKESK.